This passage covers 15 T cell receptor beta chains from one sample sequenced in a study of OX40 agonist ivuxolimab in advanced cancers. The method was immunoSEQ multiplex PCR; TCRdb's version includes in-frame clones alone and lacks a portion of them. This table holds around 86,000 clones, approximately 89% found once. The material sequenced was CD4+ or CD8+ T cells sorted from blood, taken in a trial of the OX40 agonist ivuxolimab. Receptor source: an adult with an advanced solid tumor such as melanoma, head and neck, liver or kidney cancer.

In regard to this clone: The sample carries other DNA sequences with the same CDR3. CDR3 sequence: CASSYSGTWSSYEQYF. As DNA, the CDR3 is TGTGCCAGCAGTTACTCTGGGACTTGGAGCTCCTACGAGCAGTACTTC. V gene TRBV6-5 combines with J gene TRBJ2-7; weak D call: TRBD2 (6 bases). The germline gives CDR1 MNHEY, CDR2 SVGAGI. The V end was cut by 0 bases, the J end by 0 bases, with 12 bases between. The CDR3 is 16 amino acids.

J is TRBJ2-7 and V is TRBV6-1, with D unclear. Germline CDR1 MNHNS, CDR2 SASEGT. V was trimmed by 2 bases and J by 3 bases, leaving 8 bases between them. The CDR3 consists of 13 residues. Here the CDR3 DNA reads TGTGCCAGCAGTGAAAGGCACAACTACGAGCAGTACTTC. It yields the protein CASSERHNYEQYF.

The count of this clone is one. The V gene is TRBV27, the J gene TRBJ1-1; 7 nucleotides agree with TRBD1. Looked up from germline, CDR1 is MNHEY and CDR2 is SMNVEV (reference sequence). This CDR3 has 13 residues. Trimming removed 6 bases from V and 2 bases from J; junction bases left unmatched: 3. CDR3 protein: CASRGQLNTEAFF. The CDR3 nucleotides are TGTGCCAGCAGGGGACAGTTAAACACTGAAGCTTTCTTT.

V gene TRBV5-4 combines with J gene TRBJ2-1; D assignment may be TRBD1 or TRBD2 (5 bases each). This CDR3 has 14 amino acids. V shed 0 bases and J shed 2 bases, with 6 bases lying between them. Germline lookup yields CDR1 SGHNT and CDR2 YYREEE (reference sequence). The CDR3 spells CASSLAGPYNEQFF. CDR3 sequence (DNA): TGTGCCAGCAGCTTGGCGGGACCCTACAATGAGCAGTTCTTC.

This sequence joins TRBV6-5 and TRBJ1-5; 10 bases match TRBD1. This CDR3 contains 15 residues. CDR1 is MNHEY and CDR2 is SVGAGI in the germline V gene. Trimming at V came to 5 bases and at J to 5 bases, leaving 6 bases not matched to a gene. The chain's CDR3 is CASSRQGALDQPQHF. In DNA form, the CDR3 reads TGTGCCAGCAGTCGACAGGGGGCCCTCGATCAGCCCCAGCATTTT.

The chain joins TRBV6-5 to TRBJ1-2; no firm D call. This CDR3 is built from 14 residues. CDR1 is MNHEY and CDR2 is SVGAGI in the germline V gene. The V end lost 2 bases, the J end lost 4 bases, and 11 bases lay between the germline ends. The CDR3 protein is CASSYVAGSYGYTF. CDR3 DNA sequence: TGTGCCAGCAGTTACGTTGCAGGTAGCTATGGCTACACCTTC.

The chain employs TRBV6-5 and TRBJ1-2; D possibly corresponds to TRBD1 (5 bases). Trimming removed 9 bases at V and 5 bases at J, with 13 bases between. Looked up from germline, CDR1 is MNHEY and CDR2 is SVGAGI. The CDR3 length is 12 residues. The CDR3 loop reads CASRSAGYGYTF. For the CDR3, the DNA is TGTGCCAGTAGGAGCGCAGGGTATGGCTACACCTTC.

This clone was seen a single time. The CDR3 nucleotides read TGTGCCAGCAGCTTGATATCAGATACGCAGTATTTT. It translates to CASSLISDTQYF. The chain uses TRBV7-6 and TRBJ2-3; the D is unclear. The CDR3 totals 12 residues. Germline CDR1 reads SGHVS; CDR2 reads FNYEAQ. V lost 3 bases and J 4 bases, leaving 5 bases between the germline ends. Using reference TRBV7-6 and TRBJ2-3 for the parts outside the CDR3, the full variable domain is GAGVSQSPRYKVTKRGQDVALRCDPISGHVSLYWYRQALGQGPEFLTYFNYEAQQDKSGLPNDRFSAERPEGSISTLTIQRTEQRDSAMYRCASSLISDTQYFGPGTRLTVL.

This rearrangement joins TRBV29-1 to TRBJ2-5; D may be TRBD2 (7 bases). V was pared by 4 bases and J by 1 base, with 16 bases between. This CDR3 spans 15 amino acids. CDR1 and CDR2 (germline): SQVTM, ANQGSEA. CDR3 nucleotide sequence: TGCAGCGTTGCCGGGAGGACAGATCCCCAAGAGACCCAGTACTTC. This translates into CSVAGRTDPQETQYF.

This clone was detected a few times. The chain couples TRBV2 to TRBJ1-1; maybe TRBD1 (6 bases). Germline CDR1 SNHLY, CDR2 FYNNEI. The CDR3 has 15 residues. Trimming shortened V by 8 bases and J by 1 base, and 17 bases separated the two germline ends. The CDR3 here is CASQADRTRNTEAFF. In DNA form, the CDR3 reads TGTGCCAGCCAAGCGGACAGAACAAGGAACACTGAAGCTTTCTTT.

This clone came up a few times. This chain connects TRBV19 to TRBJ1-1, with no clear D. CDR1 is LNHDA and CDR2 is SQIVND in the germline V gene (reference sequence). The CDR3 extends over 13 amino acids. V lost 5 bases and J lost 0, with 7 bases in between. The CDR3 sequence: CASSPMMNTEAFF. In DNA, the CDR3 is TGTGCCAGTAGTCCTATGATGAACACTGAAGCTTTCTTT.

This clone was seen once. The gene calls are TRBV14 and TRBJ1-2; D not resolved. Germline assignment: CDR1 SGHDN and CDR2 FVKESK. CDR3 length equals 14 residues. Trimming pared 1 base from V and 1 base from J, leaving 7 bases between. CDR3 amino acids: CASSQAIFNYGYTF. The DNA for the CDR3 is TGTGCCAGCAGCCAAGCCATATTTAACTATGGCTACACCTTC.

The chain couples TRBV30 to TRBJ2-3; D might be TRBD1 (6 bases). Trimming removed 0 bases from V and 4 bases from J, with 14 bases in between. The CDR3 length is 15 residues. Germline V CDR1 and CDR2: GTSNPN, SVGIG (reference sequence). CDR3 protein: CAWSVGGKLPDTQYF. CDR3 DNA: TGTGCCTGGAGTGTAGGGGGTAAGCTACCAGATACGCAGTATTTT.

The CDR3 protein is CASSWQGSNYGYTF. The CDR3 DNA is TGTGCCAGCAGTTGGCAGGGCTCGAACTATGGCTACACCTTC. The V and J genes are TRBV27 and TRBJ1-2; possible D gene TRBD1, 5 bases. V lost 4 bases, J lost 2 bases, and 11 bases lay in between. This CDR3 has 14 amino acids. Germline-derived CDR1 and CDR2 are MNHEY and SMNVEV (reference sequence).

This chain joins TRBV19 and TRBJ2-1; D could derive from TRBD1 or TRBD2 (6 bases each). This CDR3 has 15 amino acids. Germline V gene sequence: CDR1 LNHDA, CDR2 SQIVND (reference sequence). Trimming took 7 bases from V and 0 from J, leaving 13 bases between them. CDR3 sequence reads: CASKEGGGSYNEQFF. CDR3 sequence (DNA): TGTGCCAGTAAAGAGGGGGGAGGCTCCTACAATGAGCAGTTCTTC.